This paragraph reports one TCR beta chain. Its antigen remains unknown. These data originate in a study of CD8 T cells in ankylosing spondylitis. Quantitative barcoded 5'-RACE was used to prepare TCR beta libraries. Each CDR3 protein is one row after TCRdb ran MiXCR on the 5' RACE reads. The sample has more than 500,000 distinct CDR3 sequences, approximately 5% seen once; the top ten hold 3% to 4%. The J segment lost 7 bases and the V segment lost 3 bases, leaving 8 bases of the junction unmatched. In germline, CDR1 is MDHEN, CDR2 SYDVKM. The CDR3 totals 16 residues. The study's findings and limits: Reportedly, disease-linked clones are significantly enriched in ankylosing spondylitis patients' matched synovial fluid. Disease-linked clones were found to be CD8+ and relatively rare in peripheral blood. A motif of 7 to 9 highly homologous TCR beta variants was seen as apparently characteristic of ankylosing spondylitis blood.

The sequencing input was blood, either unsorted or a sorted T cell fraction (not recorded which). The V gene is TRBV28, the J gene TRBJ2-1, with 11 positions matching TRBD2. This sequence was found in a male donor with ankylosing spondylitis. DNA for the CDR3: TGTGCCAGCAGTTTGTTAGCGGGAGGGTGGGGAAATGAGCAGTTCTTC. Translating gives CASSLLAGGWGNEQFF. The full variable domain, with the rest looked up from reference TRBV28 and TRBJ2-1, is DVKVTQSSRYLVKRTGEKVFLECVQDMDHENMFWYRQDPGLGLRLIYFSYDVKMKEKGDIPEGYSVSREKKERFSLILESASTNQTSMYLCASSLLAGGWGNEQFFGPGTRLTVL.